The T cell receptor beta chain described here comes from a study of T cell responses to AZD1222 COVID-19 vaccine. Germline CDR1 and CDR2: SEHNR and FQNEAQ (reference sequence). The CDR3 is 13 amino acids. With 5 bases removed from V and 8 bases from J, the gap between germline ends came to 15 bases. The data were produced by immunoSEQ multiplex PCR, yet TCRdb's version contains in-frame clones alone and is incomplete. The data show about 120,000 clones, 70% to 90% seen once. On this clone itself: Its antigen is unknown.

General observations from the study: Targeting of unmutated variant regions was reportedly seen in nearly half of spike-specific TCRs.

Sample: peripheral blood, taken on day 0 of MenACWY control vaccination. This rearrangement joins TRBV7-9 to TRBJ1-2; D remains unclear. This TCR was recovered from an adult in good health. The CDR3 bases are TGTGCCAGCAGCCTTCCTGGGTCACGGGGCTACACCTTC. Translation gives CASSLPGSRGYTF.